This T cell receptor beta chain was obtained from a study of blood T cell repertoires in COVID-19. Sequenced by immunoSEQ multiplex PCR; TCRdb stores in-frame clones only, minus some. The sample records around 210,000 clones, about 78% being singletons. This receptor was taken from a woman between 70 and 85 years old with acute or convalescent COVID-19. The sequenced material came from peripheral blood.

The chain's CDR3 is CASSGQTINSYEQYF. The CDR3 coding sequence is TGTGCCAGCAGTGGACAGACGATAAACTCCTACGAGCAGTACTTC. The V call is TRBV27, the J call TRBJ2-7; tentatively, D is TRBD1 (6 bases). The CDR3 contains 15 residues. V was trimmed by 5 bases and J by 0 bases, leaving 14 bases between them. CDR1 and CDR2 (germline): MNHEY, SMNVEV (reference sequence).